The T cell receptor beta chain described here comes from a study of blood T cell repertoires in COVID-19. The CDR3 consists of 15 residues. Germline V lookup: CDR1 SGHTA, CDR2 FQGTGA. V lost 1 base to trimming and J lost 8 bases; unmatched junction nucleotides: 7. Original data processing: It was from reference gene primer amplification that nucleated cell counts were estimated. Only in-frame clones appear in the TCRdb table, and some are missing; sequencing was by immunoSEQ multiplex PCR. That table furnishes V, J and clone size, whereas the DNA furnished D and trimming. In the table there are about 220,000 clones, approximately 80% of which are singletons. Only a few counts were recorded for this clone.

This receptor was obtained from a woman aged 60-75 years who had recovered from COVID-19. The material sequenced was peripheral blood. V usage is TRBV7-3 and J usage is TRBJ2-1; the match to TRBD2 covers 8 bases. CDR3 loop: CASSLISGGPYEQFF. The CDR3 DNA follows: TGTGCCAGCAGCTTAATCTCGGGGGGGCCTTATGAGCAGTTCTTC.